This T cell receptor (beta chain) is from a study of T cell responses to AZD1222 COVID-19 vaccine (dated by TCRdb to about 2021). The study in broad terms: A total of about 230 trial participants underwent TCR sequencing, of whom about 200 received two doses of AZD1222 and approximately 25 received two doses of the MenACWY control vaccine. Trial participants were enrolled by age into subgroups of 18-55, 56-69 and 70-plus years, and roughly 150, 30 and 60 TCR-sequenced participants, respectively, were included in these subgroups. What the authors observed across the whole study: Participants were mostly white British, with more females than males. The authors suggested clonal diversity may have been underestimated. CD4 TCRs associated with the vaccine covered the entire spike protein, and the dominant responses were in regions 160-218 and 743-854. In the small 56-69-year group, the increase in depth fell short of significance, most likely because of low power. Nearly half of unique spike-specific TCRs reportedly recognized epitopes outside regions mutated in the B.1.351 and B.1.1.7 variants. Only five to seven AZD1222 recipients were SARS-CoV-2 seropositive at baseline, limiting conclusions about previously exposed vaccinees. Spike-specific TCR breadth and depth rose significantly after two AZD1222 doses compared with day 0 and with MenACWY recipients. No day 14 peak-response samples were available, so repertoires were characterized only after the peak T cell response.

The time point label for this specimen denotes: about 28 days (+/-7) after the second vaccine dose. AZD1222 recipients given second doses at about 4 weeks or at about 12 weeks were pooled, since spike-specific TCR depth and breadth were not found to differ between the two schedules. Samples from vaccinated people were obtained from the UK trials COV001 and COV002, which included a single-blind randomized controlled phase 2/3 trial of AZD1222 (ChAdOx1 nCoV-19) in healthy adults. For TCRbeta chain sequencing, PBMC samples were collected from trial participants at day 0 and at day 28 after the second dose. V is shortened by 0 bases, J by 7 bases, and the region joining them spans 18 bases. In the germline V gene, CDR1 corresponds to MNHEY and CDR2 to SVGEGT. Its CDR3 holds 16 amino acids, cysteine through phenylalanine. The kept DNA is CDR3 alone, 48 bases in frame from the first base. On this clone itself: The clone's antigen remains unknown. Base qualities were left out, and no much larger clone turns up one base away.

The CDR3 regions of human TCRbeta chains were analyzed by immunosequencing. For the original study's pipeline: TCRs in the repertoires were compared against a reference library of SARS-CoV-2-specific TCRs that had been generated with the MIRA antigen-specificity platform. Breadth was defined as the fraction of unique TCRs that were SARS-CoV-2-associated, and depth was defined as the fraction of total T cells that were SARS-CoV-2-associated. Using the MIRA data, each spike-specific TCR was mapped to the spike region that the TCR reacts to and placed in a CD4 or CD8 class. Log10-transformed breadth and depth values were compared by one-way ANOVA with Sidak's multiple comparisons tests. TCRdb carries this immuneACCESS record with in-frame sequences only. Its versions omit some clonotypes, under half of them owing to an unresolved V gene in the studies checked, with the rest unexplained. From that table come the V and J calls and clone size; the DNA was used to work out D and trimming. The sample table lists around 150,000 clones, around 93% of them with a count of one. The ten most abundant clones make up 6.5% to 8.5% of the sample.

The sequence derives from an adult who received the AZD1222 COVID-19 vaccine. The chain was built from TRBV6-2 or TRBV6-3 and TRBJ1-1; the D gene cannot be named for sure. This sample comprised peripheral blood, obtained 28 days after the second AZD1222 dose. In nucleotide form, the sequence is TGTGCCAGCAGTTACTCGTACCTCCTCGCCCCGGGTGAAGCTTTCTTT. This sequence encodes CASSYSYLLAPGEAFF.